A single sample is the source of the 22 T cell receptor beta chains below, sequenced in a study of CD8 T cells in Susac syndrome. cDNA came from 0.5 to 1 ug RNA primed by random hexamers. TCRdb reanalysed the immunoSEQ multiplex PCR reads using MiXCR and keeps one entry per CDR3 protein. The repertoire holds 45,000 to 60,000 distinct CDR3 sequences, with just over 90% as singletons. Sequencing used CD8+ T cells from PBMCs. The receptor source for this set is a human donor with multiple sclerosis.

The V call is TRBV19, the J call TRBJ2-5; tentative D call: TRBD2 (5 bases). The CDR3 contains 15 residues. V gave up 6 bases and J gave up 0 bases, with 14 bases separating them. Germline V gene data show CDR1 as LNHDA and CDR2 as SQIVND (reference sequence). Written as DNA, the CDR3 is TGTGCCAGTAGGAACTGGGCCGGGGACCAAGAGACCCAGTACTTC. Translated: CASRNWAGDQETQYF.

The genes are TRBV19 and TRBJ2-7; D may be TRBD2 (5 bases). Germline assignment: CDR1 LNHDA and CDR2 SQIVND (reference sequence). Deletions cut 1 base from V and 2 bases from J, with 6 bases between. The CDR3 has 13 residues. DNA for the CDR3: TGTGCCAGTAGTATAGGACTACCCTACGAGCAGTACTTC. This encodes CASSIGLPYEQYF.

The rearrangement joins TRBV5-1 to TRBJ2-7, with a tentative D call TRBD2 (6 bases). The CDR3 extends over 13 amino acids. The V and J ends lost 0 bases and 9 bases respectively, with 13 bases between them. Looked up from germline, CDR1 is SGHRS and CDR2 is YFSETQ. As DNA, the CDR3 is TGCGCCAGCAGCTTGGTTCTGGGAGGTTGGCAGTACTTC. Protein product: CASSLVLGGWQYF.

This chain's CDR3 is CASSHGGSYNEQFF. Here the CDR3 DNA reads TGCGCCAGCAGCCATGGGGGGTCCTACAATGAGCAGTTCTTC. The chain combines TRBV4-1 with TRBJ2-1; maybe TRBD2 (6 bases). This CDR3 contains 14 residues. V was trimmed by 3 bases and J by 1 base, leaving 7 bases between them. The germline V gene has CDR1 MGHRA and CDR2 YSYEKL.

The genes are TRBV18 and TRBJ1-4; D gene ambiguous. The CDR3 runs 11 residues. CDR1 is KGHSH, CDR2 LQKENI, per germline. Deletions cut 2 bases from V and 7 bases from J, with 2 bases between. CDR3 DNA: TGTGCCAGCTCACCAAGTGAAAAACTGTTTTTT. As protein: CASSPSEKLFF.

The genes are TRBV4-3 and TRBJ1-2; D gene ambiguous. Germline lookup yields CDR1 LGHNA and CDR2 YSLEER. The CDR3 is made up of 14 amino acids. V shed 0 bases and J shed 2 bases, with 7 bases lying between them. The CDR3 region is CASSQDPSNYGYTF. In DNA form, the CDR3 reads TGCGCCAGCAGCCAAGATCCCAGCAACTATGGCTACACCTTC.

The DNA of the CDR3 is TGTGCCAGCAGCGTAGTGGTCGGGGAGCTGTTTTTT. Amino acids: CASSVVVGELFF. V and J are TRBV9 and TRBJ2-2, with D hard to call. Germline V gene lookup returns CDR1 SGDLS and CDR2 YYNGEE. Trimming took 0 bases from V and 7 from J, leaving 4 bases between them. The CDR3 spans 12 residues.

The chain is built from TRBV4-3 and TRBJ2-3, with TRBD2 matching over 9 bases. The CDR3 has 17 residues. Germline CDR1 LGHNA, CDR2 YSLEER. V trimming: 9 bases; J trimming: 7 bases; junction bases outside the gene matches: 20. The CDR3 bases are TGCGCCAGTTCCCCCATATATAGCGGGGGTAATACAAATACGCAGTATTTT. Translation: CASSPIYSGGNTNTQYF.

As DNA, the CDR3 is TGTGCCTGGAACCTACAGGGTAGCTCCTACGAGCAGTACTTC. Translation: CAWNLQGSSYEQYF. V usage is TRBV30 and J usage is TRBJ2-7; possible D gene TRBD1, 6 bases. Trimming cost V 4 bases and J 0 bases, with 13 bases left between them. CDR3 size: 14 residues. Germline CDR1 is GTSNPN and CDR2 is SVGIG (reference sequence).

The chain couples TRBV30 to TRBJ1-1, with TRBD1 matching 9 bases. The CDR3 covers 14 residues. V shed 3 bases, J shed 5 bases, and the junction held 7 bases outside the gene matches. Germline-derived CDR1 and CDR2 are GTSNPN and SVGIG (reference sequence). In DNA form, the CDR3 reads TGTGCCTGGAGGTCTGGACAGGGGTGGACTGAAGCTTTCTTT. Protein: CAWRSGQGWTEAFF.

The chain has TRBV3-1 and TRBJ2-7; D is tentatively TRBD1 or TRBD2 (5 bases each). Trimming removed 8 bases from V and 2 bases from J, with 16 bases in between. Germline lookup yields CDR1 LGHDT and CDR2 YNNKEL (reference sequence). The CDR3 extends over 14 amino acids. CDR3 sequence reads: CASGPRDRTYEQYF. The CDR3 DNA reads TGTGCCAGCGGACCCCGGGACCGAACCTACGAGCAGTACTTC.

The chain carries TRBV7-9 and TRBJ1-1; 7 bases fit TRBD1. CDR3 size: 12 residues. Germline V lookup: CDR1 SEHNR, CDR2 FQNEAQ (reference sequence). Trimming cost V 7 bases and J 4 bases; bases outside gene matches: 3. This chain's CDR3 is CASKTGATEAFF. The CDR3 DNA reads as TGTGCCAGCAAAACAGGGGCCACTGAAGCTTTCTTT.

This clonotype was seen more than once but under ten times. The chain joins TRBV7-9 to TRBJ1-1; D might be TRBD1 (5 bases). The CDR3 runs to 15 residues. The germline V and J ends were trimmed by 5 bases and 4 bases, with 17 bases remaining between them. Germline CDR1 is SEHNR and CDR2 is FQNEAQ (reference sequence). Here the CDR3 DNA reads TGTGCCAGCAGCCTAGGGGCAGGGTGGATCACTGAAGCTTTCTTT. Its translation is CASSLGAGWITEAFF.

This rearrangement joins TRBV6-2 or TRBV6-3 to TRBJ2-7; tentative D call: TRBD1 (5 bases). The CDR3 sequence is 13 residues long. Trimming left V 7 bases short and J 0 bases short, with 10 bases between. Looked up from germline, CDR1 is MNHEY and CDR2 is SVGEGT. Written as DNA, the CDR3 is TGTGCCAGCAAAGGGGTTAGCTCCTACGAGCAGTACTTC. It codes for CASKGVSSYEQYF.

The chain is built from TRBV29-1 and TRBJ2-1; D tentatively reads TRBD1 or TRBD2 (5 bases each). This CDR3 has 13 amino acids. V was cut by 6 bases and J by 8 bases, with 17 bases left in between. Germline V CDR1 and CDR2: SQVTM, ANQGSEA. CDR3 amino acids: CSVPRGAPHEQFF. The CDR3 DNA follows: TGCAGCGTCCCCCGAGGGGCCCCCCATGAGCAGTTCTTC.

The CDR3 is CASSYMRVSSNQPQHF. Written as DNA, the CDR3 is TGTGCCAGCAGTTACATGCGGGTCTCTAGCAATCAGCCCCAGCATTTT. The chain recombines TRBV6-2 or TRBV6-3 with TRBJ1-5; no firm D call. The CDR3 extends over 16 amino acids. Trimming removed 2 bases from V and 0 bases from J, with 11 bases in between. CDR1 and CDR2 from the germline V gene are MNHEY and SVGEGT.

The V and J genes are TRBV27 and TRBJ2-7; D perhaps matches TRBD1 (5 bases). This CDR3 region has 13 residues. The V end was cut by 6 bases, the J end by 1 base, with 10 bases between. Germline CDR1 MNHEY, CDR2 SMNVEV (reference sequence). CDR3 coding DNA: TGTGCCAGCAGCTTCAGGGTGTCCTACGAGCAGTACTTC. Amino acid sequence: CASSFRVSYEQYF.

The V gene is TRBV4-2, the J gene TRBJ2-3, with D tentatively TRBD2 (6 bases). Per germline, CDR1 LGHNA and CDR2 YNFKEQ. This CDR3 spans 16 amino acids. Trimming shortened V by 0 bases and J by 1 base, and 11 bases separated the two germline ends. CDR3: CASSQEEGEGTDTQYF. The CDR3 DNA follows: TGTGCCAGCAGCCAAGAGGAGGGTGAGGGCACAGATACGCAGTATTTT.

J is TRBJ2-1 and V is TRBV15; TRBD2 agrees at 12 bases. This CDR3 has 16 amino acids. The germline V gene encodes CDR1 LNHNV and CDR2 YYDKDF (reference sequence). V lost 5 bases, J lost 4 bases, and 6 bases stayed unmatched. Here the CDR3 DNA reads TGTGCCACCAGCCCCAGGACTAGCGGGGCGTACAATGAGCAGTTCTTC. It is translated as CATSPRTSGAYNEQFF.

The rearrangement joins TRBV5-1 to TRBJ2-5; D call uncertain. The ends were cut back, 5 bases at V and 7 bases at J, with 24 bases in the middle. Germline CDR1 is SGHRS and CDR2 is YFSETQ. This CDR3 comprises 16 residues. The chain's CDR3 is CASRRGHFHPVRTQYF. For the CDR3, the DNA is TGCGCCAGCAGGCGCGGTCACTTCCATCCGGTGAGGACCCAGTACTTC.

The V gene is TRBV6-4, the J gene TRBJ2-3, with D possibly TRBD2 on 6 matching bases. The CDR3 has 16 amino acids. Trimming removed 0 bases at V and 0 bases at J, with 10 bases between. Germline lookup yields CDR1 MRHNA and CDR2 SNTAGT. The CDR3 DNA reads TGTGCCAGCAGTGACTCAGCGGGCGCTAGCACAGATACGCAGTATTTT. Protein sequence: CASSDSAGASTDTQYF.

The chain is built from TRBV19 and TRBJ2-5; D tentatively fits TRBD1 or TRBD2 (5 bases each). This CDR3 region has 16 residues. The ends were cut back, 5 bases at V and 0 bases at J, with 16 bases in the middle. Germline-derived CDR1 and CDR2 are LNHDA and SQIVND (reference sequence). The CDR3 loop is CASSPFTGLDQETQYF. CDR3 nucleotide sequence: TGTGCCAGTAGTCCATTCACGGGGCTGGACCAAGAGACCCAGTACTTC. Filled out from reference TRBV19 and TRBJ2-5, the complete variable domain reads DGGITQSPKYLFRKEGQNVTLSCEQNLNHDAMYWYRQDPGQGLRLIYYSQIVNDFQKGDIAEGYSVSREKKESFPLTVTSAQKNPTAFYLCASSPFTGLDQETQYFGPGTRLLVL.